The rows below give T cell receptor beta chains drawn from one sample of a study of spatial heterogeneity in lung cancer. TCRdb ran MiXCR on the 5' RACE reads and lists one entry per CDR3 protein. The sample yields some 55,000 distinct CDR3 sequences, roughly 6.4% seen once. The sample consisted of PBMCs, taken at surgery. The source of these receptors is a female donor with early-stage non-small cell lung cancer. CDR3s include the opening cysteine and the closing phenylalanine or tryptophan. The D gene is left open where the match is weak. A row's size may be missing; if present it is once, few, many or a size class.

v_call: TRBV7-9; j_call: TRBJ1-3; d_call: -; clone_size: -; cdr3_aa: CASSLRVGNTIYF; cdr3_nt: TGTGCCAGCAGTCTGCGTGTTGGAAACACCATATATTTT
v_call: TRBV6-1; j_call: TRBJ1-5; d_call: TRBD1; clone_size: many; cdr3_aa: CASRDRDQPQHF; cdr3_nt: TGTGCCAGCAGAGACAGGGATCAGCCCCAGCATTTT
v_call: TRBV27; j_call: TRBJ1-5; d_call: -; clone_size: many; cdr3_aa: CASSLNYNQPQHF; cdr3_nt: TGTGCCAGCAGTTTAAACTACAATCAGCCCCAGCATTTT
v_call: TRBV7-9; j_call: TRBJ1-5; d_call: -; clone_size: -; cdr3_aa: CASSLDNQPRHF; cdr3_nt: TGTGCCAGCAGCTTAGACAATCAGCCACGGCATTTT
v_call: TRBV7-9; j_call: TRBJ1-5; d_call: -; clone_size: many; cdr3_aa: CASSRDASNQPQHF; cdr3_nt: TGTGCCAGCAGCCGGGACGCAAGCAATCAGCCCCAGCATTTT
v_call: TRBV28; j_call: TRBJ1-4; d_call: -; clone_size: many; cdr3_aa: CASSLMTATNEKLFF; cdr3_nt: TGTGCCAGCAGTTTAATGACAGCAACTAATGAAAAACTGTTTTTT
v_call: TRBV18; j_call: TRBJ2-2; d_call: -; clone_size: few; cdr3_aa: CASSPQTELFF; cdr3_nt: TGTGCCAGCTCACCACAGACAGAGCTGTTTTTT
v_call: TRBV11-2; j_call: TRBJ1-1; d_call: TRBD1; clone_size: many; cdr3_aa: CASTLRTGTEAFF; cdr3_nt: TGTGCCAGCACCCTTAGGACAGGCACTGAAGCTTTCTTT
v_call: TRBV7-2; j_call: TRBJ2-2; d_call: -; clone_size: many; cdr3_aa: CASRAGSRPGGELFF; cdr3_nt: TGTGCCAGCAGAGCCGGGTCCCGTCCCGGCGGGGAGCTGTTTTTT
v_call: TRBV19; j_call: TRBJ1-1; d_call: -; clone_size: many; cdr3_aa: CASSTPGGGTEAFF; cdr3_nt: TGTGCCAGTAGTACCCCCGGCGGGGGAACTGAAGCTTTCTTT
v_call: TRBV20-1; j_call: TRBJ2-7; d_call: -; clone_size: -; cdr3_aa: CSASSGRPTYEQYF; cdr3_nt: TGCAGTGCTAGTTCCGGGAGACCAACCTACGAGCAGTACTTC
v_call: TRBV18; j_call: TRBJ2-2; d_call: -; clone_size: -; cdr3_aa: CASSPRIGYEGLNTGELFF; cdr3_nt: TGTGCCAGCTCACCACGGATAGGTTATGAGGGACTGAACACCGGGGAGCTGTTTTTT
v_call: TRBV28; j_call: TRBJ2-5; d_call: -; clone_size: many; cdr3_aa: CASRSGAKTQYF; cdr3_nt: TGTGCCAGCAGATCAGGGGCGAAGACCCAGTACTTC
v_call: TRBV9; j_call: TRBJ1-6; d_call: TRBD1; clone_size: -; cdr3_aa: CASSVVTGTGLGNSPLHF; cdr3_nt: TGTGCCAGCAGCGTGGTAACCGGGACAGGGCTTGGGAATTCACCCCTCCACTTT
v_call: TRBV2; j_call: TRBJ1-1; d_call: -; clone_size: medium-sized; cdr3_aa: CASSESYTEAFF; cdr3_nt: TGTGCCAGCAGTGAGTCATACACTGAAGCTTTCTTT
v_call: TRBV14; j_call: TRBJ2-3; d_call: -; clone_size: -; cdr3_aa: CASSPPRTGVGDTQYF; cdr3_nt: TGTGCCAGCAGCCCACCTCGAACGGGAGTGGGAGATACGCAGTATTTT
v_call: TRBV6-6; j_call: TRBJ1-5; d_call: TRBD1; clone_size: -; cdr3_aa: CASSMRQGQNQPQHF; cdr3_nt: TGTGCCAGCAGTATGAGACAGGGGCAAAATCAGCCCCAGCATTTT
v_call: TRBV11-2; j_call: TRBJ2-3; d_call: TRBD1; clone_size: many; cdr3_aa: CASSPDRGSDTQYF; cdr3_nt: TGTGCCAGCAGCCCGGACAGGGGGTCAGATACGCAGTATTTT
v_call: TRBV29-1; j_call: TRBJ2-3; d_call: -; clone_size: many; cdr3_aa: CSVVRGGEDTQYF; cdr3_nt: TGCAGCGTTGTAAGAGGGGGGGAGGATACGCAGTATTTT
v_call: TRBV12-3/TRBV12-4; j_call: TRBJ2-7; d_call: -; clone_size: many; cdr3_aa: CASSQGTLPYEQYF; cdr3_nt: TGTGCCAGCAGTCAAGGGACTTTGCCCTACGAGCAGTACTTC